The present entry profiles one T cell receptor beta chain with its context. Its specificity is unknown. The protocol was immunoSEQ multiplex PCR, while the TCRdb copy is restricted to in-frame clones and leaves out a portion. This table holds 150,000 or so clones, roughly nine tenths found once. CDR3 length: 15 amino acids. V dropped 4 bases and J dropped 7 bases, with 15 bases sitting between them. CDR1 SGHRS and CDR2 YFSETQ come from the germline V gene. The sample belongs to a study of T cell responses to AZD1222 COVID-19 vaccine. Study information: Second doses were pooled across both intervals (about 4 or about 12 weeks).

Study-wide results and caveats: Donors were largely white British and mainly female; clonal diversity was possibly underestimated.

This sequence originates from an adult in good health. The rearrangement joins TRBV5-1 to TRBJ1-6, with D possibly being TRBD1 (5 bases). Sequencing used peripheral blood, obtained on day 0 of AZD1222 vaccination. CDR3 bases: TGCGCCAGCAGCCGAACCCTTGGGGGAAATTCACCCCTCCACTTT. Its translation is CASSRTLGGNSPLHF. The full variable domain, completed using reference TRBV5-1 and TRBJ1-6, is KAGVTQTPRYLIKTRGQQVTLSCSPISGHRSVSWYQQTPGQGLQFLFEYFSETQRNKGNFPGRFSGRQFSNSRSEMNVSTLELGDSALYLCASSRTLGGNSPLHFGNGTRLTVT.